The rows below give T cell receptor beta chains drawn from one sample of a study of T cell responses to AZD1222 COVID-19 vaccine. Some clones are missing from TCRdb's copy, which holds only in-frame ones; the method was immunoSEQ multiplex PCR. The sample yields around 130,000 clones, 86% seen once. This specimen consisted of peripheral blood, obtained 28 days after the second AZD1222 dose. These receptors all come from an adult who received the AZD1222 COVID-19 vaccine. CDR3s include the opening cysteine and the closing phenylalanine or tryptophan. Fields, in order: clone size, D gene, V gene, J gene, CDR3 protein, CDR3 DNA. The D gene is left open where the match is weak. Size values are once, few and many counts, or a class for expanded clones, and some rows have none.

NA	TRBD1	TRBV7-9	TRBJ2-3	CASSATGTETDTQYF	TGTGCCAGCAGCGCCACCGGGACAGAAACAGATACGCAGTATTTT
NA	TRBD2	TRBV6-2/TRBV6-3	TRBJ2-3	CASSAGLGLSTDTQYF	TGTGCCAGCAGTGCTGGACTAGGTTTGAGCACAGATACGCAGTATTTT
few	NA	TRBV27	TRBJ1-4	CASSRAAGWQEKLFF	TGTGCCAGCAGTCGGGCGGCAGGGTGGCAAGAAAAACTGTTTTTT
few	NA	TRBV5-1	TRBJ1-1	CASSRIGGSESRAFF	TGCGCCAGCAGCCGGATCGGGGGGTCCGAGTCTCGAGCTTTCTTT
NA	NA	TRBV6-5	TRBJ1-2	CASSLDTRGWSYGYTF	TGTGCCAGCAGTTTGGATACCAGGGGTTGGAGCTATGGCTACACCTTC
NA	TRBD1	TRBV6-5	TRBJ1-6	CASRLTGAYNSPLHF	TGTGCCAGCAGACTGACAGGGGCATATAATTCACCCCTCCACTTT
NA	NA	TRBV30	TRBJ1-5	CAWSVQGGQPQHF	TGTGCCTGGAGTGTACAGGGAGGTCAGCCCCAGCATTTT
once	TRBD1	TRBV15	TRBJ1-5	CATSRDLSQGATGNQPQHF	TGTGCCACCAGCAGAGATCTGAGTCAGGGGGCGACCGGCAATCAGCCCCAGCATTTT
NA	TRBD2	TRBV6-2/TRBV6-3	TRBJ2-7	CASSWTSGGTYEQYF	TGTGCCAGCAGTTGGACTAGCGGGGGGACCTACGAGCAGTACTTC
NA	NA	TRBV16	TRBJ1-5	CASSQSPDSFQPQHF	TGTGCCAGCAGCCAATCTCCGGACTCATTTCAGCCCCAGCATTTT